This TCR beta chain is drawn from a study of cytotoxic CD8 clonotypes in ibrutinib-treated CLL. Study information: Partial responses totalled roughly 24 and complete responses 2; after median approximately 62 months, approximately 15 remained remitted and roughly twelve progressed.

Profiled with immunoSEQ multiplex PCR; TCRdb holds only in-frame clones, not every one. Counted here are 130,000 or so clones, roughly 80% occurring once; the ten biggest clones make up about 3.3%. The germline V gene encodes CDR1 ENHRY and CDR2 SYGVKD. V lost 10 bases, J lost 0 bases, and 6 bases stayed unmatched. The CDR3 is made up of 15 amino acids. Concerning this clone itself: Its target is not known.

Study-level points and caveats: Clonality grew at ibrutinib response; at progression, it decreased back toward baseline.

Here the sequenced sample was PBMCs, taken after 24 months of ibrutinib treatment. The chain links TRBV10-3 to TRBJ1-3, with TRBD1 matching 10 bases. This receptor was obtained from a human donor with chronic lymphocytic leukemia. The DNA for the CDR3 is TGTGCCAGCCGACAGGGGGCCAACTCTGGAAACACCATATATTTT. This gives the protein CASRQGANSGNTIYF.